Sequencing of this T cell receptor beta chain was carried out in a study of T cells in Graves' hyperthyroidism and ophthalmopathy. Researchers took RNA transcripts and amplified the TCR beta CDR3 regions from them. In the first-round RT-PCR of the TCR CDR3, the HTBI primer set was used. MiXCR was run by TCRdb on the multiplex PCR reads, yielding one entry per CDR3 protein. The sample carries 340,000 or so distinct CDR3 sequences, roughly a fifth recorded once. As for this clonotype: Antigen unknown.

Subjects aged 18 to 65 presented with newly diagnosed hyperthyroidism of less than 2 months' duration. Every diagnosis used clinical symptoms, serum thyroxine and TRAb, thyroid ultrasound and orbital computed tomography. Overall study results and limits: Peripheral blood also featured most of the thyroid clonotypes expanded above 0.001.

The TCR comes from a woman in her forties or fifties with Graves' hyperthyroidism. Sequencing input: blood.

DNA of the CDR3: TGTGCCAGCAGTTACGACGGGACCGATCAGCCCCAGCATTTT. It encodes CASSYDGTDQPQHF. The chain combines TRBV6-5 with TRBJ1-5; tentative D call: TRBD1 (5 bases). Germline V gene data show CDR1 as MNHEY and CDR2 as SVGAGI. The V and J ends lost 2 bases and 5 bases respectively, with 10 bases between them. CDR3 length equals 14 residues.